This TCR beta chain was sequenced in a study of identical twins (dated by TCRdb to the mid-2010s). Study-wide context: To test whether fetal clonotypes persist, the study used deep sequencing on TCR alpha and beta repertoires from monozygotic twins, unrelated adults of various ages, and cord blood. To rule out contamination, replicate twin experiments were performed at different times with different library preparation protocols.

V loses 1 base, J loses 8 bases, and the germline ends lie 17 bases apart. Via the germline V gene, CDR1 is KGHSH and CDR2 LQKENI. The CDR3 starts with the cysteine, ends with the phenylalanine, and has 15 residues. CDR3 DNA is the only sequence kept; it has 45 bases, read in frame from the first base. Broad study findings and their caveats: Zero-insertion analyses could be partly confounded by invariant T cells such as MAIT and iNKT, though diverse VJ usage argued against such confounding for most clonotypes. In beta out-of-frame sequences, excess twin sharing was weaker, because having fewer shared sequences lowered the signal-to-noise ratio. In monozygotic twins, recombination models systematically underestimated out-of-frame TCR alpha sharing, but the models matched the sharing seen between unrelated individuals. Abundant cord blood beta clonotypes had fewer insertions, young adult naive repertoires showed a similar but weaker trend, and memory repertoires showed no such trend. Because the same donors could not be followed over many years, the conclusions depended on cross-sectional statistical analysis. Compared with coincidental sharing between unrelated individuals, out-of-frame TCR alpha sequences shared between twins showed an excess of sequences with low generation probability.

Regarding this clonotype: Its antigen is unknown. The sample holds no much larger clone one base away, and base qualities are not on file.

The library relied on 5' RACE. The run used an Illumina HiSeq 2000. A universal primer binding site was introduced by template switching, and a unique molecular identifier was present in the final cDNA, enabling accurate counting of TCR cDNA molecules. First-strand cDNA for TCR alpha and beta chains was synthesized from specific primers in the conserved constant-segment region. To control for contamination, each cDNA library was double barcoded with a SMART-Mk sample barcode plus Illumina barcodes. Two successive PCR steps introduced TruSeq adapter sequences along with Illumina sample barcodes. Sequencing of the TCR alpha and beta cDNA libraries was done on the Illumina HiSeq platform using custom primers. The original methods were these. MiGEC was used to process raw reads and extract unique molecular identifiers, and MiXCR was used to find CDR3 positions. For each individual, recombination models were inferred using an EM algorithm with the repgenHMM and IGoR tools. The analysis of shared clonotypes was done with the tcR package in R, with sharing normalized by the product of cloneset sizes. To study raw recombination free of thymic and clonal selection effects, out-of-frame nonproductive sequences were analyzed. TCRdb reprocessed the public reads (quality trimming at Q25 with fastp, clone calling with MiXCR) and kept in-frame beta chains. Merged by CDR3 protein, the rows form single entries marked with the most common genes and DNA. The V and J calls and clone size are TCRdb's, not the authors'. The table for this sample lists 1.5 million to 2 million distinct CDR3 sequences; roughly a third of them were counted only once. The top ten clones comprise over 0.25% of the sample.

All donors were healthy Caucasians. Sequenced sample: cord blood. The chain employs TRBV18 and TRBJ1-1; the D gene is perhaps TRBD1, on 5 matching bases. The source is a newborn girl in good health. Read as DNA, the sequence is TGTGCCAGCTCACCACAATCCAGGGTACCCCGGGAAGCTTTCTTT. This yields the protein CASSPQSRVPREAFF. Where the CDR3 stops, the reference TRBV18 and TRBJ1-1 genes take over; the full variable domain is NAGVMQNPRHLVRRRGQEARLRCSPMKGHSHVYWYRQLPEEGLKFMVYLQKENIIDESGMPKERFSAEFPKEGPSILRIQQVVRGDSAAYFCASSPQSRVPREAFFGQGTRLTVV.